The 5 T cell receptor beta chains listed next were all sequenced from one sample in a study of T cell changes during pregnancy in multiple sclerosis. The data were produced by immunoSEQ multiplex PCR, yet TCRdb's version contains in-frame clones alone and is incomplete. This sample has 38,000 or so clones, with 94% found just once. The sequenced sample was CD4+ T cells from peripheral blood mononuclear cells, obtained in the second trimester of pregnancy. Receptors were obtained from a female donor with multiple sclerosis, enrolled in a pregnancy study.

This chain uses TRBV13 with TRBJ2-5; D is unresolved. Trimming removed 0 bases at V and 5 bases at J, with 16 bases between. CDR3 length equals 16 residues. Germline CDR1 is PRHDT and CDR2 is FYEKMQ (reference sequence). The CDR3: CASSLGRAFRVETQYF. In nucleotides, the CDR3 is TGTGCCAGCAGCTTAGGCAGAGCTTTCCGGGTGGAGACCCAGTACTTC.

This clone is a singleton in its sample. The chain is built from TRBV5-4 and TRBJ1-3, with D perhaps matching TRBD1 (6 bases). V was clipped by 0 bases and J by 4 bases, with 8 bases between them. The CDR3 is 14 residues long. CDR1 SGHNT and CDR2 YYREEE come from the germline V gene (reference sequence). CDR3 sequence: CASSLGGPGNTIYF. The CDR3 DNA is TGTGCCAGCAGCTTGGGGGGGCCGGGAAACACCATATATTTT.

The chain links TRBV29-1 to TRBJ1-1; the match to TRBD1 covers 8 bases. This CDR3 region has 12 residues. Germline CDR1 reads SQVTM; CDR2 reads ANQGSEA. Losses at the gene ends were 4 bases for V and 5 bases for J; bases not matched to a gene: 3. The CDR3 region is CSVGRQGTEAFF. In DNA form, the CDR3 reads TGCAGCGTTGGGCGACAGGGGACTGAAGCTTTCTTT.

The V and J genes are TRBV10-3 and TRBJ1-2, with 9 bases lining up with TRBD1. Per germline, CDR1 ENHRY and CDR2 SYGVKD. The CDR3 is 15 residues long. Trimming cost V 4 bases and J 6 bases; bases outside gene matches: 9. The CDR3 sequence is CAISVDPGQGHGYTF. In DNA, the CDR3 is TGTGCCATCAGTGTAGACCCGGGACAGGGTCATGGCTACACCTTC.

The chain couples TRBV11-2 to TRBJ1-1, with D uncertain. The V gene lost 4 bases and the J gene lost 3 bases, with 6 bases spanning the gap. This CDR3 contains 12 residues. Germline-derived CDR1 and CDR2 are SGHAT and FQNNGV. The CDR3 bases are TGTGCCAGCAGCTATCAGGACACTGAAGCTTTCTTT. Translation gives CASSYQDTEAFF.